The 8 T cell receptor beta chains below come from one sample, sequenced in a study of blood T cell repertoires in COVID-19. Sequencing used immunoSEQ multiplex PCR; TCRdb keeps in-frame clones, though not all of them. The sample consists of some 150,000 clones, over 75% of them appearing once. Sequencing was carried out using PBMCs or T cells enriched from blood (not recorded which). These receptor sequences come from a woman aged 25 to 39 with acute COVID-19.

The chain carries TRBV12-3 or TRBV12-4 and TRBJ1-1; 9 bases align to TRBD1. Trimming cost V 6 bases and J 5 bases; bases outside gene matches: 4. The CDR3 has 13 residues. The CDR3 sequence: CASSGQGWTEAFF. The CDR3 DNA follows: TGTGCCAGCAGCGGACAGGGGTGGACTGAAGCTTTCTTT.

The chain couples TRBV28 to TRBJ1-5, with a possible D match to TRBD1 (6 bases). The CDR3 sequence is 17 residues long. Germline CDR1 reads MDHEN; CDR2 reads SYDVKM. V lost 6 bases, J lost 1 base, and 19 bases lay in between. The CDR3 nucleotides are TGTGCCAGCAGGGAGGGACATCCCGGGAGGAGCAATCAGCCCCAGCATTTT. It encodes CASREGHPGRSNQPQHF.

V is TRBV28 and J is TRBJ1-1; the match to TRBD1 covers 7 bases. Germline CDR1 reads MDHEN; CDR2 reads SYDVKM. CDR3 length: 13 amino acids. The trim removed 3 bases at V and 4 bases at J, leaving 2 bases unmatched. Here the CDR3 DNA reads TGTGCCAGCAGTTTGGCAGGGGGCACTGAAGCTTTCTTT. Residues: CASSLAGGTEAFF. Variable domain in full (rest from reference TRBV28 and TRBJ1-1): DVKVTQSSRYLVKRTGEKVFLECVQDMDHENMFWYRQDPGLGLRLIYFSYDVKMKEKGDIPEGYSVSREKKERFSLILESASTNQTSMYLCASSLAGGTEAFFGQGTRLTVV.

The chain uses TRBV5-4 and TRBJ1-2; 7 positions match TRBD1. The CDR3 is 14 residues long. CDR1 and CDR2 from the germline V gene are SGHNT and YYREEE (reference sequence). V gave up 0 bases and J gave up 5 bases; unmatched junction bases: 4. This chain's CDR3 is CASSLGQGIYGYTF. The CDR3 nucleotides are TGTGCCAGCAGCTTGGGACAGGGCATATATGGCTACACCTTC. The full variable domain, with the rest looked up from reference TRBV5-4 and TRBJ1-2, is ETGVTQSPTHLIKTRGQQVTLRCSSQSGHNTVSWYQQALGQGPQFIFQYYREEENGRGNFPPRFSGLQFPNYSSELNVNALELDDSALYLCASSLGQGIYGYTFGSGTRLTVV.

The chain carries TRBV9 and TRBJ2-1; TRBD2 matches at 9 bases. This CDR3 contains 15 residues. CDR1 is SGDLS, CDR2 YYNGEE, per germline. V trimming: 7 bases; J trimming: 9 bases; junction bases outside the gene matches: 14. CDR3 residues: CASDRGLAGTSEQFF. The CDR3 nucleotides read TGTGCCAGCGACCGGGGGCTAGCGGGGACCAGTGAGCAGTTCTTC.

Regarding this clone: Germline is not matched at one junction end, which may reflect a read error. This chain joins TRBV28 and TRBJ2-4, with 9 nucleotides matching TRBD2. The CDR3 runs 10 residues. CDR1 and CDR2 (germline): MDHEN, SYDVKM. The CDR3 loop reads CASAGGRPHF. DNA of the CDR3: TGTGCCAGCGCGGGGGGGCGGCCCCACTTC.

The gene calls are TRBV5-1 and TRBJ2-1; 10 bases are shared with TRBD1. The CDR3 runs to 17 residues. In germline, CDR1 is SGHRS, CDR2 YFSETQ. Trimming took 4 bases from V and 6 from J; bases not matched to a gene: 13. The DNA of the CDR3 is TGCGCCAGCAGCCTTCCCCTCGACAGGGGGCCGGCCAATGAGCAGTTCTTC. It is translated as CASSLPLDRGPANEQFF.

The CDR3 DNA is TGTGCCAGCAGCCCAAGTGCGGGGACCACTGAAGCTTTCTTT. Protein sequence: CASSPSAGTTEAFF. The rearrangement joins TRBV7-9 to TRBJ1-1; D possibly corresponds to TRBD1 (5 bases). Germline CDR1 is SEHNR and CDR2 is FQNEAQ (reference sequence). The CDR3 consists of 14 residues. V lost 5 bases and J 4 bases, leaving 14 bases between the germline ends.